Detailed here is one TCR beta chain. The antigen is undetermined. The sample comes from a study of shared clonotypes between healthy human individuals. Overall study findings and caveats: It was expected that sequencing depth would affect clonotype sharing among donors. Some clonotypes were shared by all four sorted-subset donors, while others were not shared. The non-shared ones had lower generation probabilities than the shared ones.

This CDR3 is built from 14 residues. Trimming stripped 5 bases from V and 0 bases from J, with 9 bases between. Germline values: CDR1 SGHNT, CDR2 YENEEA. A CD45RA+ naive subset and a CD45RA-negative memory subset were split from CD4+ cells. Clones were sequenced by immunoSEQ multiplex PCR, and TCRdb holds only the in-frame ones, with some missing. The table shows a few million clones, with roughly 92% occurring only once. The J gene is TRBJ2-3, the V gene TRBV11-3; TRBD1 or TRBD2 may be the D gene (5 bases each). This TCR derives from a man younger than 35 in good health. Sequenced material: naive CD4+ T cells sorted from blood. Subset of the sample: CD45RA+ positively selected. CDR3 bases: TGTGCCAGCAGCCCGGGACGGAGCACAGATACGCAGTATTTT. It codes for CASSPGRSTDTQYF. Combining the CDR3 with reference TRBV11-3 and TRBJ2-3 gives the whole variable domain EAGVVQSPRYKIIEKKQPVAFWCNPISGHNTLYWYLQNLGQGPELLIRYENEEAVDDSQLPKDRFSAERLKGVDSTLKIQPAELGDSAVYLCASSPGRSTDTQYFGPGTRLTVL.